This T cell receptor beta chain was sequenced for a study of CD8+ T cells in alopecia areata. Notes on this clone: The antigen is undetermined.

General study findings and limits: Mice showed clearer TCR sharing than patients did, a gap that was possibly HLA-related.

Germline V CDR1 and CDR2: SGHTA, FQGNSA. This CDR3 region has 12 residues. V gave up 8 bases and J gave up 4 bases, with 10 bases separating them. The sequencing template was cDNA reverse transcribed from extracted RNA. The protocol was immunoSEQ multiplex PCR, while the TCRdb copy is restricted to in-frame clones and leaves out a portion. This table has some 4,000 clones, around 68% appearing once. J is TRBJ2-3 and V is TRBV7-2; D call uncertain. Sequencing input: skin. This receptor was obtained from a human donor in good health. The CDR3 nucleotides are TGTGCCAGCCGACCGCGAGCAGATACGCAGTATTTT. Translating gives CASRPRADTQYF.